This T cell receptor beta chain emerged from a study of memory CD8 T cells in hepatitis C reinfection. At the level of the study: HCV reinfection: RNA-positive following two negative tests at least 60 days apart.

Time point noted: peak reinfection, 3 to 8 weeks after reinfection detection. Sorted cells were sequenced directly ex vivo without any in vitro expansion. A couple of donors provided sorted CD3+ CD8+ CD45RO- naive CD8 T cells at all three reinfection time points. Regarding the study as a whole: A handful of donors were too few for definitive public clonotype conclusions.

Points on this clone: Antigen unknown.

V lost 0 bases to trimming and J lost 5 bases, with 12 bases between them. This CDR3 is 15 amino acids long. The germline V gene encodes CDR1 MNHEY and CDR2 SVGAGI. Libraries were prepared by immunoSEQ multiplex PCR; TCRdb keeps only in-frame clonotypes and omits some of them. The sample shows under 50,000 clones, 70% to 90% of them seen only once. Sequencing was performed on naive CD8+ T cells sorted from blood. The rearrangement uses TRBV6-5 and TRBJ2-3; TRBD1 might be the D (6 bases). This TCR derives from a man aged 18 to 30 with hepatitis C virus infection. The CDR3 bases are TGTGCCAGCAGTTACTCGAACAGGGCGGGAGATACGCAGTATTTT. Translating gives CASSYSNRAGDTQYF.